The TCR beta chain under discussion was sequenced for a study of sequential checkpoint blockade in melanoma. Assay used: immunoSEQ multiplex PCR; TCRdb lists only in-frame clones, some missing. The sample carries fewer than 20,000 clones, approximately 27% recorded once. Treatment in this sample: randomized to nivolumab then ipilimumab (arm A) or the reverse (arm B). The CDR3 totals 18 residues. Germline loops: CDR1 MNHGY, CDR2 SAAAGT. The germline V and J ends were trimmed by 4 bases and 0 bases, with 21 bases remaining between them. The sequence was collected from a human donor with melanoma. V and J are TRBV6-8 and TRBJ1-2; TRBD1 might be the D (5 bases). The sample in question was tumor tissue (inferred from file names), obtained from a patient given nivolumab and ipilimumab in sequence. CDR3 loop: CASSWGREGPTANYGYTF. The CDR3 region has the DNA TGTGCCAGCAGTTGGGGGAGGGAGGGGCCCACCGCTAACTATGGCTACACCTTC.